This entry lists 5 T cell receptor beta chains sequenced from one sample in a study of T cell responses to AZD1222 COVID-19 vaccine. Using immunoSEQ multiplex PCR, the repertoire was profiled, and TCRdb retains in-frame clones only, with some absent. The sample records about 160,000 clones, 90% being singletons. The sequences come from peripheral blood, collected on day 0 of AZD1222 vaccination. The source is an adult in good health.

The chain is built from TRBV11-3 and TRBJ2-7; no firm D call. The germline V and J ends were trimmed by 5 bases and 4 bases, with 12 bases remaining between them. Germline CDR1 is SGHNT and CDR2 is YENEEA. There are 13 residues in the CDR3. This CDR3 reads CASSGKDGYEQYF. The CDR3 coding sequence is TGTGCCAGCAGCGGAAAGGACGGATACGAGCAGTACTTC.

This clone was found once. The CDR3 is CASSPLITGTYEQYF. In DNA form, the CDR3 reads TGTGCCAGCAGTCCCCTCATTACAGGCACCTACGAGCAGTACTTC. The V call is TRBV6-2 or TRBV6-3, the J call TRBJ2-7; D may be TRBD1 (5 bases). The germline gives CDR1 MNHEY, CDR2 SVGEGT. This CDR3 is 15 amino acids long. Trimming cost V 5 bases and J 2 bases, with 16 bases left between them.

The CDR3 region has the DNA TGTGCCAGCAGCTCAGAGACAGGGTCTTTTAGGGCCAACGTCCTGACTTTC. Translated: CASSSETGSFRANVLTF. The chain has TRBV4-2 and TRBJ2-6; 7 bases align to TRBD1. The CDR3 is 17 amino acids. The germline CDR1 and CDR2 sequences are LGHNA and YNFKEQ. The J segment lost 5 bases and the V segment lost 5 bases, leaving 12 bases of the junction unmatched.

The V call is TRBV4-1, the J call TRBJ2-7, with TRBD1 matching 7 bases. Germline V gives CDR1 MGHRA, CDR2 YSYEKL. The V gene end was trimmed by 1 base and the J gene end by 2 bases; junction bases not matched to a gene: 5. The length of the CDR3 is 15 residues. The CDR3 protein is CASSQVETGTYEQYF. CDR3 in DNA: TGCGCCAGCAGCCAAGTCGAGACAGGGACCTACGAGCAGTACTTC.

The genes are TRBV10-3 and TRBJ2-7, with D perhaps matching TRBD1 (6 bases). Trimming took off 6 bases at V and 4 bases at J, with 16 bases between the two ends. The germline CDR1 and CDR2 sequences are ENHRY and SYGVKD. This CDR3 comprises 14 residues. The CDR3 is CAISDYGTHYEQYF. The CDR3 nucleotides read TGTGCCATCAGCGACTACGGGACACATTACGAGCAGTACTTC.